A single sample is the source of the 5 T cell receptor beta chains below, sequenced in a study of tumor and adjacent non-tumor tissue in lung cancer. RNA was extracted from bulk tissue without any cell sorting. This non-tumor lung sample came from over 3 cm beyond the tumor edge. Three rounds of nested PCR, following a modified ARM-PCR protocol, produced the TCRbeta library. One entry per CDR3 protein results from TCRdb running MiXCR on the multiplex PCR reads. The profile shows about 90,000 distinct CDR3 sequences, more than 75% of them singletons. The sample comprised distant non-tumor lung tissue. These receptors were taken from a woman aged 50 to 60 with non-small cell lung cancer.

This clonotype was found many times. The DNA for the CDR3 is TGTGCCAGCAGTACCGACAGGGGCGCGGCTCCTTACAATGAGCAGTTCTTC. Translating it yields CASSTDRGAAPYNEQFF. The V and J genes are TRBV6-1 and TRBJ2-1; 8 bases agree with TRBD1. J gave up 4 bases and V 5 bases, and 13 bases lay outside the gene matches. Looked up from germline, CDR1 is MNHNS and CDR2 is SASEGT. The CDR3 loop spans 17 amino acids.

The rearrangement joins TRBV6-1 to TRBJ2-7; 10 nucleotides match TRBD2. J lost 4 bases, V lost 3 bases, and 6 bases had no gene match. The germline V gene encodes CDR1 MNHNS and CDR2 SASEGT. This CDR3 has 15 amino acids. CDR3 in DNA: TGTGCCAGCAGTGAGATTCAAGCGGGAGGGTACGAGCAGTACTTC. As protein: CASSEIQAGGYEQYF.

A note on this clonotype: An end of the junction does not agree with germline; a read error may underlie this. The chain carries TRBV6-1 and TRBJ2-1; D is perhaps TRBD2 (7 bases). This CDR3 region has 15 residues. CDR1 and CDR2 from the germline V gene are MNHNS and SASEGT. For the CDR3, the DNA is TGTGCCAGCAGTGGAGGGGGGGGTCGGTACAATGAGCAGTTATTC. Translating it yields CASSGGGGRYNEQLF.

A note on this clonotype: A much larger clone sits a single nucleotide away, making a read error possible. The conserved closing phenylalanine or tryptophan is absent in this CDR3, likely reflecting a read error. In DNA, the CDR3 is TGTGCCAGCAGTTCCGACAGAAACATTCAGTACTAC. Its protein is CASSSDRNIQYY. The rearrangement joins TRBV6-6 to TRBJ2-4; a weak D match, TRBD1 (5 bases). From germline, CDR1 is MNHNY and CDR2 SVGAGI (reference sequence). The CDR3 is made up of 12 amino acids. Trimming took 4 bases from V and 6 from J, leaving 7 bases between them.

The chain carries TRBV24-1 and TRBJ2-5; 7 nucleotides line up with TRBD2. The CDR3 has 14 amino acids. Germline values: CDR1 KGHDR, CDR2 SFDVKD. After removal of 5 bases from V and 5 bases from J, the junction contained 7 bases not matched to a gene. CDR3 loop: CATSGSGGTETQYF. In DNA, the CDR3 is TGTGCCACCAGTGGTTCGGGAGGAACGGAGACCCAGTACTTC.